The subject of this entry is one T cell receptor (beta chain). Per the study methods: Estimation of nucleated cell counts relied on the amplification of reference gene primers. Data came from immunoSEQ multiplex PCR; TCRdb stores just in-frame clones and leaves some out. The V and J calls and clone size are taken from that table; D and trimming were inferred from the DNA. The sample has 140,000 or so clones; roughly 77% are singletons. The sample is drawn from a study of blood T cell repertoires in COVID-19. For the study at large: Donors in the United States, Italy and Spain gave samples during acute or convalescent COVID-19. PBMCs, B-cell-depleted T cells, or T cells provided the cDNA or gDNA that made up the material.

V dropped 8 bases and J dropped 3; count of bases not matched to a gene: 7. Germline-derived CDR1 and CDR2 are KGHSH and LQKENI. The CDR3 covers 14 residues. The V gene is TRBV18, the J gene TRBJ2-7; 10 nucleotides match TRBD2. Sequenced material: peripheral blood. The sequence derives from a man in his 60s with acute or convalescent COVID-19. In DNA, the CDR3 is TGTGCCAGCCCTTTTCTAGCGGGAGACTACGAGCAGTACTTC. Translating it yields CASPFLAGDYEQYF.